Below, 17 T cell receptor beta chains from the same sample are listed, as sequenced in a study of STAT5B mutations in CD4+ large granular lymphocyte leukemia. Profiling relied on immunoSEQ multiplex PCR, and the TCRdb table lists in-frame clones only, not all of them. This table has about 34,000 clones, 69% appearing once. The sequencing sample was made of CD4+ T cells from blood buffy coats. The origin of the receptors is a human donor in good health.

The rearrangement links TRBV6-5 to TRBJ1-2; 7 positions agree with TRBD1. Germline V lookup: CDR1 MNHEY, CDR2 SVGAGI. The CDR3 has 14 residues. The junction had 11 bases not matched to a gene; V was cut back by 6 bases and J by 7 bases. For the CDR3, the DNA is TGTGCCAGCAGGGTACAACAGGGGTCCGGTGGCTACACCTTC. Translation: CASRVQQGSGGYTF.

This clone occurred a few times. The rearrangement links TRBV7-2 to TRBJ2-5; a weak D match, TRBD1 (6 bases). Trimming shortened V by 5 bases and J by 9 bases, and 16 bases separated the two germline ends. Germline assignment: CDR1 SGHTA and CDR2 FQGNSA. The CDR3 spans 13 residues. The CDR3 is CASSELGQGPQYF. Here the CDR3 DNA reads TGTGCCAGCAGCGAACTGGGCCAGGGGCCCCAGTACTTC.

This clone was observed a few times. CDR3 nucleotides: TGTGCCAGCACCAGGGGGCGAGGCACCGGGGAGCTGTTTTTT. Protein sequence: CASTRGRGTGELFF. The chain uses TRBV6-5 and TRBJ2-2; 8 bases are a match to TRBD1. Germline lookup yields CDR1 MNHEY and CDR2 SVGAGI. This CDR3 contains 14 residues. Germline trimming cut 7 bases from V and 4 bases from J; bases unmatched to any gene: 5.

The DNA for the CDR3 is TGCAGTGCGGGGACCCTTTATGGCTACACCTTC. Translation: CSAGTLYGYTF. The chain uses TRBV20-1 and TRBJ1-2, with D perhaps TRBD1 (5 bases). CDR1 and CDR2 from the germline V gene are DFQATT and SNEGSKA (reference sequence). The CDR3 is 11 residues long. With 6 bases removed from V and 5 bases from J, the gap between germline ends came to 10 bases.

The J gene is TRBJ1-4, the V gene TRBV5-4; D is uncertain. The germline V and J ends were trimmed by 4 bases and 0 bases, with 10 bases remaining between them. This CDR3 spans 15 amino acids. Germline CDR1 is SGHNT and CDR2 is YYREEE (reference sequence). DNA of the CDR3: TGTGCCAGCAGCGGCTCCGTTACAACTAATGAAAAACTGTTTTTT. This gives the protein CASSGSVTTNEKLFF.

The gene calls are TRBV19 and TRBJ1-2; D gene ambiguous. The CDR3 runs to 13 residues. Trimming removed 3 bases at V and 7 bases at J, with 12 bases between. The V gene's germline CDR1 is LNHDA and CDR2 SQIVND (reference sequence). The CDR3 here is CASSMTSVGGYTF. Written as DNA, the CDR3 is TGTGCCAGTAGTATGACTTCAGTGGGTGGCTACACCTTC.

V is TRBV19 and J is TRBJ2-6, with D possibly matching TRBD2 (6 bases). The CDR3 loop spans 15 amino acids. Germline V gene data show CDR1 as LNHDA and CDR2 as SQIVND (reference sequence). The V and J ends lost 5 bases and 3 bases respectively, with 11 bases between them. CDR3 sequence reads: CASSFEGGGANVLTF. CDR3 coding DNA: TGTGCCAGTAGTTTCGAGGGAGGTGGGGCCAACGTCCTGACTTTC.

This clone was seen a handful of times. This rearrangement joins TRBV18 to TRBJ2-6, with TRBD1 matching over 9 bases. The CDR3 totals 17 residues. The junction had 7 bases not matched to a gene; V was cut back by 5 bases and J by 2 bases. Germline CDR1 and CDR2: KGHSH and LQKENI. In DNA form, the CDR3 reads TGTGCCAGCTCAAGTTTACAGGGGGCCCCTGGGGCCAACGTCCTGACTTTC. It specifies CASSSLQGAPGANVLTF.

This chain joins TRBV4-2 and TRBJ2-5, with D tentatively TRBD2 (5 bases). The V gene's germline CDR1 is LGHNA and CDR2 YNFKEQ. The V and J ends lost 4 bases and 2 bases respectively, with 8 bases between them. This CDR3 has 13 residues. In DNA, the CDR3 is TGTGCCAGCAGCCTCCGGGATCAAGAGACCCAGTACTTC. Protein: CASSLRDQETQYF.

The chain is built from TRBV30 and TRBJ2-7; 8 nucleotides align to TRBD1. V was pared by 2 bases and J by 5 bases, with 8 bases of the junction left unmatched. CDR3 length equals 14 residues. From germline, CDR1 is GTSNPN and CDR2 SVGIG (reference sequence). The CDR3 reads CAWSLTLDRDEQYF. The CDR3 DNA reads as TGTGCCTGGAGTCTGACGCTGGACAGGGACGAGCAGTACTTC. Based on the CDR3 plus reference TRBV30 and TRBJ2-7, the full variable domain is SQTIHQWPATLVQPVGSPLSLECTVEGTSNPNLYWYRQAAGRGLQLLFYSVGIGQISSEVPQNLSASRPQDRQFILSSKKLLLSDSGFYLCAWSLTLDRDEQYFGPGTRLTVT.

CDR3 in DNA: TGTGCCCAGGAAGCGGGGGGGCCTACAGCGCAGTATTTT. It encodes CAQEAGGPTAQYF. The chain is built from TRBV30 and TRBJ2-3; 10 bases agree with TRBD2. V shed 8 bases, J shed 10 bases, and the junction held 12 bases outside the gene matches. Germline V gives CDR1 GTSNPN, CDR2 SVGIG (reference sequence). CDR3 length: 13 amino acids.

The chain is built from TRBV9 and TRBJ2-3, with D hard to call. From germline, CDR1 is SGDLS and CDR2 YYNGEE. Trimming shortened V by 4 bases and J by 0 bases, and 12 bases separated the two germline ends. The CDR3 runs 15 residues. The CDR3 is CASSLTGASTDTQYF. In DNA form, the CDR3 reads TGTGCCAGCAGCCTGACGGGTGCTAGCACAGATACGCAGTATTTT.

The chain employs TRBV6-5 and TRBJ2-7; no clear D gene. This CDR3 has 14 amino acids. Trimming removed 0 bases from V and 1 base from J, with 7 bases in between. The germline gives CDR1 MNHEY, CDR2 SVGAGI. The CDR3 DNA follows: TGTGCCAGCAGTTACTCGGGCGGTTCCTACGAGCAGTACTTC. Protein sequence: CASSYSGGSYEQYF.

The chain employs TRBV15 and TRBJ1-5; D possibly corresponds to TRBD1 (6 bases). Germline V gene lookup returns CDR1 LNHNV and CDR2 YYDKDF (reference sequence). CDR3 length: 14 residues. V gave up 5 bases and J gave up 0 bases, with 8 bases separating them. CDR3 region: CATSGGHSNQPQHF. The CDR3 DNA reads TGTGCCACCAGCGGGGGACATAGCAATCAGCCCCAGCATTTT.

The chain is built from TRBV6-5 and TRBJ1-6, with D hard to call. CDR3 size: 12 residues. V was trimmed by 5 bases and J by 14 bases, leaving 13 bases between them. Germline CDR1 reads MNHEY; CDR2 reads SVGAGI. This chain's CDR3 is CASSDNLGTLHF. CDR3 bases: TGTGCCAGCAGTGACAACCTTGGAACCCTCCACTTT.

The chain has TRBV18 and TRBJ1-6; 7 bases map to TRBD1. Germline V gene data show CDR1 as KGHSH and CDR2 as LQKENI. The CDR3 is 15 residues long. V trimming: 0 bases; J trimming: 11 bases; junction bases outside the gene matches: 7. The CDR3 reads CASSPPPGTVTPLHF. CDR3 bases: TGTGCCAGCTCACCACCCCCCGGGACAGTGACACCCCTCCACTTT.

V and J are TRBV28 and TRBJ2-3; D is undetermined. This CDR3 is built from 15 residues. Germline values: CDR1 MDHEN, CDR2 SYDVKM. The V end lost 2 bases, the J end lost 2 bases, and 11 bases lay between the germline ends. DNA of the CDR3: TGTGCCAGCAGTTTAGCAGGTTCTCTCACAGATACGCAGTATTTT. The encoded protein is CASSLAGSLTDTQYF. Based on the CDR3 plus reference TRBV28 and TRBJ2-3, the full variable domain is DVKVTQSSRYLVKRTGEKVFLECVQDMDHENMFWYRQDPGLGLRLIYFSYDVKMKEKGDIPEGYSVSREKKERFSLILESASTNQTSMYLCASSLAGSLTDTQYFGPGTRLTVL.